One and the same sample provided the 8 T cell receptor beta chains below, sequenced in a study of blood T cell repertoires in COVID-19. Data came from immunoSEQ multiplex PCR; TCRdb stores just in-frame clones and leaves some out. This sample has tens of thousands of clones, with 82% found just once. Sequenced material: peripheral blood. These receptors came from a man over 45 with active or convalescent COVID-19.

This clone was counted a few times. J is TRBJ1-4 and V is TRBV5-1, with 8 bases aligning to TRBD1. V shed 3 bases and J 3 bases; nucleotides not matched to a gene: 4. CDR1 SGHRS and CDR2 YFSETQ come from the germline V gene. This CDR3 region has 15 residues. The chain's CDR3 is CASSSQGAANEKLFF. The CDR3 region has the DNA TGCGCCAGCAGCTCGCAGGGGGCAGCTAATGAAAAACTGTTTTTT.

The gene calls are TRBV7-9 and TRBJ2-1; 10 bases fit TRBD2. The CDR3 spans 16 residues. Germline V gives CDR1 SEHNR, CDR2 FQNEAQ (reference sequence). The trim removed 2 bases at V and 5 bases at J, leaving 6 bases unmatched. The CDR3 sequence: CASSLFSGGADNEQFF. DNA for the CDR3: TGTGCCAGCAGCTTATTCAGCGGGGGGGCCGACAATGAGCAGTTCTTC.

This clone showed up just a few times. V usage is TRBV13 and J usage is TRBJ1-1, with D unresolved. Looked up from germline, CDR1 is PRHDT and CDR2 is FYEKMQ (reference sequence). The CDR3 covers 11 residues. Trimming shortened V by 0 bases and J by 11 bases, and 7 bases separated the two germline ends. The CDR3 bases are TGTGCCAGCAGCTTAGGATTTGAGGCTTTCTTT. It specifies CASSLGFEAFF.

The CDR3 coding sequence is TGTGCCAGTAGTATAGTACAGGGGCTGAACACTGAAGCTTTCTTT. Encoded protein: CASSIVQGLNTEAFF. The chain joins TRBV19 to TRBJ1-1; 7 nucleotides match TRBD1. The V gene's germline CDR1 is LNHDA and CDR2 SQIVND (reference sequence). J lost 0 bases, V lost 1 base, and 2 bases had no gene match. CDR3 length: 15 residues. Drawing the rest from reference TRBV19 and TRBJ1-1, the complete variable domain is DGGITQSPKYLFRKEGQNVTLSCEQNLNHDAMYWYRQDPGQGLRLIYYSQIVNDFQKGDIAEGYSVSREKKESFPLTVTSAQKNPTAFYLCASSIVQGLNTEAFFGQGTRLTVV.

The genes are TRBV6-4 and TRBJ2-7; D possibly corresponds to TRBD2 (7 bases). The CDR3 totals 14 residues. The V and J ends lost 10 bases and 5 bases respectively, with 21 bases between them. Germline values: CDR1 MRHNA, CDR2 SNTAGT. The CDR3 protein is CATPPWRGPDEQYV. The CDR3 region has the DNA TGTGCCACTCCCCCATGGCGGGGGCCGGACGAGCAGTACGTC.

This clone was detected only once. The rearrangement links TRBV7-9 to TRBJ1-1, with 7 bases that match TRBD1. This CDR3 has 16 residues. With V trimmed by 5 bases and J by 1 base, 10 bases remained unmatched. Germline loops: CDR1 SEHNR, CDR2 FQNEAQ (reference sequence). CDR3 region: CASSSTGDPPNTEAFF. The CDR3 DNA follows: TGTGCCAGCAGCAGCACAGGGGACCCCCCGAACACTGAAGCTTTCTTT.

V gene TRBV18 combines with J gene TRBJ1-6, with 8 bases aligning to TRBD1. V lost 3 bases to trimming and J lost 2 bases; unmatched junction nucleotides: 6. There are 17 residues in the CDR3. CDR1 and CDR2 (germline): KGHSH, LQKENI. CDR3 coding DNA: TGTGCCAGCTCACCCCTAGGACAGGGAACCTATAATTCACCCCTCCACTTT. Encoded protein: CASSPLGQGTYNSPLHF.

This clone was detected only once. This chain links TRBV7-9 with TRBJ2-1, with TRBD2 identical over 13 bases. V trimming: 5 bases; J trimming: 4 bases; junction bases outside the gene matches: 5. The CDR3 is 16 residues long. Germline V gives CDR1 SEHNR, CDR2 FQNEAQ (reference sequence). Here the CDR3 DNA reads TGTGCCAGCAGCGTTACTAGCGGGGGGGCTTACAATGAGCAGTTCTTC. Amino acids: CASSVTSGGAYNEQFF.